The 9 T cell receptor beta chains presented below share a single source sample, sequenced in a study of blood T cell repertoires in COVID-19. Method: immunoSEQ multiplex PCR; TCRdb's copy keeps in-frame clones and lacks some. The sample has fewer than 200,000 clones, approximately 84% seen once; the top ten hold about 8%. Sequenced input: peripheral blood. The receptors derive from a man in his forties or fifties who had recovered from COVID-19.

The chain joins TRBV11-3 to TRBJ2-1, with D perhaps TRBD2 (6 bases). Germline V gene data show CDR1 as SGHNT and CDR2 as YENEEA. V was shortened by 5 bases and J by 8 bases, with 25 bases between the two germline ends. This CDR3 has 17 amino acids. CDR3 sequence: CASSISGWGSGTDEQFF. The CDR3 DNA sequence: TGTGCCAGCAGCATCTCGGGGTGGGGTAGCGGAACAGATGAGCAGTTCTTC.

The chain is built from TRBV9 and TRBJ1-6, with 9 bases aligning to TRBD1. The CDR3 runs 15 residues. V was clipped by 4 bases and J by 9 bases; unmatched bases: 8. Germline V gene data show CDR1 as SGDLS and CDR2 as YYNGEE. The CDR3 DNA follows: TGTGCCAGCAGCCAACCGGGACAGGGAAGTTCACCCCTCCACTTT. Its translation: CASSQPGQGSSPLHF.

There are a few counts of this clone. The J gene is TRBJ2-2, the V gene TRBV29-1; D is possibly TRBD2 (6 bases). This CDR3 region has 13 residues. V lost 8 bases and J 5 bases, leaving 15 bases between the germline ends. Germline loops: CDR1 SQVTM, CDR2 ANQGSEA. The CDR3 bases are TGCAGCACCTTAGGAGGGGAGACCGGGGAGCTGTTTTTT. This gives the protein CSTLGGETGELFF.

The sample holds many counts of this clone. The chain combines TRBV29-1 with TRBJ2-1; D may be TRBD2 (7 bases). The CDR3 has 11 residues. The germline V and J ends were trimmed by 6 bases and 12 bases, with 15 bases remaining between them. The germline gives CDR1 SQVTM, CDR2 ANQGSEA. CDR3 bases: TGCAGCGTAGTACAGGGAGGGGGGCAGTTCTTC. It yields the protein CSVVQGGGQFF.

This chain uses TRBV4-1 with TRBJ1-1; no firm D call. Trimming shortened V by 2 bases and J by 3 bases, and 16 bases separated the two germline ends. Germline lookup yields CDR1 MGHRA and CDR2 YSYEKL. CDR3 length: 16 residues. The CDR3 protein is CASSQTPAAAYTEAFF. The CDR3 DNA reads as TGCGCCAGCAGCCAAACTCCGGCGGCGGCTTACACTGAAGCTTTCTTT.

The chain is built from TRBV5-4 and TRBJ1-4; D perhaps matches TRBD1 (6 bases). Germline V lookup: CDR1 SGHNT, CDR2 YYREEE (reference sequence). V was trimmed by 4 bases and J by 8 bases, leaving 21 bases between them. There are 16 residues in the CDR3. CDR3 coding DNA: TGTGCCAGCAGCCTCCGAACGACAGGAGAGGGCGAAAAACTGTTTTTT. Its translation: CASSLRTTGEGEKLFF.

The V and J genes are TRBV4-2 and TRBJ1-5, with TRBD1 matching over 8 bases. This CDR3 spans 14 amino acids. V was pared by 4 bases and J by 7 bases, with 6 bases of the junction left unmatched. CDR1 and CDR2 from the germline V gene are LGHNA and YNFKEQ. In DNA, the CDR3 is TGTGCCAGCAGCCGATCCCCAGGGGGCCAGCCCCAGCATTTT. Translation: CASSRSPGGQPQHF.

The J gene is TRBJ1-1, the V gene TRBV29-1, with D unresolved. V lost 6 bases and J 1 base, leaving 12 bases between the germline ends. This CDR3 is built from 13 residues. CDR1 is SQVTM and CDR2 is ANQGSEA in the germline V gene. Written as DNA, the CDR3 is TGCAGCGTACACGCGGGTCAGAACACTGAAGCTTTCTTT. Translation gives CSVHAGQNTEAFF.

The rearrangement uses TRBV10-3 and TRBJ2-3, with 10 bases aligning to TRBD2. Germline V lookup: CDR1 ENHRY, CDR2 SYGVKD. The V gene end was trimmed by 4 bases and the J gene end by 5 bases; junction bases not matched to a gene: 9. This CDR3 has 16 residues. CDR3 in amino acids: CAISASPSGGVDTQYF. Here the CDR3 DNA reads TGTGCCATCAGTGCATCGCCTAGCGGGGGTGTAGATACGCAGTATTTT.